This T cell receptor beta chain derives from a study of blood T cell repertoires in COVID-19. Across the whole study: The United States, Italy and Spain provided the acute and convalescent COVID-19 samples. The cDNA or gDNA used as material had been derived from T cells, B-cell-depleted T cells, or PBMCs.

CDR3 size: 16 residues. Per germline, CDR1 SGHTA and CDR2 FQGTGA. V shed 5 bases and J shed 2 bases, with 18 bases lying between them. In the study's own analysis: Reference gene primers were amplified, and this amplification served to estimate nucleated cell counts. Generated by immunoSEQ multiplex PCR, the TCRdb table keeps only in-frame clones and is missing some. V and J calls and clone size follow that table, whereas D and trimming were derived from the DNA. The data contain about 73,000 clones, about 83% of them seen just once; the ten biggest clones take up roughly 6%. The V and J genes are TRBV7-3 and TRBJ1-2; perhaps TRBD1 as D (5 bases). The sequenced sample was peripheral blood. The sequence came from an older woman with acute or convalescent COVID-19. The CDR3: CASSPSHGGVNYGYTF. The CDR3 DNA reads as TGTGCCAGCAGCCCCTCTCATGGGGGGGTCAACTATGGCTACACCTTC.